This TCR beta chain was retrieved from a study of long-term antiretroviral therapy in people with HIV. Broader study findings: Regardless of time point, clones expanded before ART dominated the repertoire.

Sequencing used immunoSEQ v3.0 at survey level. Sequencing used immunoSEQ multiplex PCR; TCRdb keeps in-frame clones, though not all of them. The sample includes approximately 33,000 clones, around 82% seen only once; the top ten take 7.9%. Germline V gene data show CDR1 as GTSNPN and CDR2 as SVGIG (reference sequence). V shed 2 bases and J shed 0 bases, with 11 bases lying between them. The CDR3 is 15 residues long. There were about 1-10 million cryopreserved PBMC in the samples before DNA extraction. With respect to this clone: Antigen unknown.

The source material was unsorted PBMCs, sampled 0.4 years before starting antiretroviral therapy. The V gene is TRBV30, the J gene TRBJ1-3, with TRBD1 as a possible D gene (5 bases). This TCR was recovered from a man younger than 35 with HIV. The CDR3 spells CAWSRGGASGNTIYF. The CDR3 coding sequence is TGTGCCTGGAGTCGAGGCGGGGCCTCTGGAAACACCATATATTTT.